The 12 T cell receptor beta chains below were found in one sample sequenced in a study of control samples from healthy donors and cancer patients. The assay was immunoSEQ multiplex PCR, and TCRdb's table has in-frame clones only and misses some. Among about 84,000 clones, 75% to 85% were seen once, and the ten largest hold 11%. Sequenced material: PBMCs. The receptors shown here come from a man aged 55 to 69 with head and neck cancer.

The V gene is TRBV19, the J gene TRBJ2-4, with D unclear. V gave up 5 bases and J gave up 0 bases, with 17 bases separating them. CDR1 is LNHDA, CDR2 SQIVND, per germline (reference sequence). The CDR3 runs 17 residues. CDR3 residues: CASSPIRLLLAKNIQYF. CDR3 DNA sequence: TGTGCCAGTAGTCCAATTCGACTCCTACTAGCCAAAAACATTCAGTACTTC.

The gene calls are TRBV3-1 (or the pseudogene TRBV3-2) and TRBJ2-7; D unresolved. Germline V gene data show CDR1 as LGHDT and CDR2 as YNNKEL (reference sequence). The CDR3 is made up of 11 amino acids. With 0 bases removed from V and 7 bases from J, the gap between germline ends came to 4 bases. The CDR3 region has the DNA TGTGCCAGCAGCCAAGATGGGGAGCAGTACTTC. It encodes CASSQDGEQYF.

CDR3 sequence (DNA): TGTGCCAGCAGCGTTTTGGGACTAGCGGGAGGGCGAGTTTCCACAGATACGCAGTATTTT. As protein: CASSVLGLAGGRVSTDTQYF. The chain recombines TRBV9 with TRBJ2-3; 16 positions agree with TRBD2. The V and J ends lost 2 bases and 2 bases, in that order; junction bases with no gene match: 11. This CDR3 has 20 residues. Germline CDR1 is SGDLS and CDR2 is YYNGEE.

CDR3 DNA: TGTGCCGCTAGCGGGAGAAGCAGCGAGCAGTACTTC. Amino acid sequence: CAASGRSSEQYF. The V gene is TRBV10-3, the J gene TRBJ2-7, with 10 nucleotides matching TRBD2. V dropped 11 bases and J dropped 6; count of bases not matched to a gene: 7. This CDR3 comprises 12 residues. The V gene's germline CDR1 is ENHRY and CDR2 SYGVKD.

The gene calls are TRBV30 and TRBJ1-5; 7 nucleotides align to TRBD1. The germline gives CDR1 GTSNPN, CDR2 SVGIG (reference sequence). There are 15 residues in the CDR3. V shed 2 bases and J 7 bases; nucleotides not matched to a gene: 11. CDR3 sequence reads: CAWSSGTGAGQPQHF. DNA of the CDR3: TGTGCCTGGAGTTCAGGTACAGGGGCGGGACAGCCCCAGCATTTT.

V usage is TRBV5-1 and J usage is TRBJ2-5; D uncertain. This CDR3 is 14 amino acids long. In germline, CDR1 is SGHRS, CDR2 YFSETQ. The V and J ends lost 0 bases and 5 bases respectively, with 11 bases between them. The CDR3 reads CASSLAQQHETQYF. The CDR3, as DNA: TGCGCCAGCAGCTTGGCCCAACAGCACGAGACCCAGTACTTC.

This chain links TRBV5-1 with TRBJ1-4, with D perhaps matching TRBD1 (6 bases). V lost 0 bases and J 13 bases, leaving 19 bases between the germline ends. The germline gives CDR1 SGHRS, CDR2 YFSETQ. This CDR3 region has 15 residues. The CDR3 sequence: CASSLERQVGLGLFF. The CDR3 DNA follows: TGCGCCAGCAGCTTGGAAAGACAGGTCGGGTTGGGACTGTTTTTT. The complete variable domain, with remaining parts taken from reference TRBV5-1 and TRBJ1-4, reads KAGVTQTPRYLIKTRGQQVTLSCSPISGHRSVSWYQQTPGQGLQFLFEYFSETQRNKGNFPGRFSGRQFSNSRSEMNVSTLELGDSALYLCASSLERQVGLGLFFGSGTQLSVL.

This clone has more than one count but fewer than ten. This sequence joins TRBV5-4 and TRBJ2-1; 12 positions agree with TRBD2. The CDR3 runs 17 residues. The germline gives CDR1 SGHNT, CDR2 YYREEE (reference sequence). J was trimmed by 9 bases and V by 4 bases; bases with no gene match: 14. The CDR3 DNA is TGTGCCAGCAGCGGGGGGAGACTAGCGGGAGACCCGACTGAGCAGTTCTTC. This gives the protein CASSGGRLAGDPTEQFF. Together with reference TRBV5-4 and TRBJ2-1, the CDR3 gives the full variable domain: ETGVTQSPTHLIKTRGQQVTLRCSSQSGHNTVSWYQQALGQGPQFIFQYYREEENGRGNFPPRFSGLQFPNYSSELNVNALELDDSALYLCASSGGRLAGDPTEQFFGPGTRLTVL.

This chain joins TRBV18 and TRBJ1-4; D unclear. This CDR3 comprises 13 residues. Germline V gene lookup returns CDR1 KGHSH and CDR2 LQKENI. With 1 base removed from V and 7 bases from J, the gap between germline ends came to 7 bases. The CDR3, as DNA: TGTGCCAGCTCACCACAGGGTGGTGAAAAACTGTTTTTT. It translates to CASSPQGGEKLFF.

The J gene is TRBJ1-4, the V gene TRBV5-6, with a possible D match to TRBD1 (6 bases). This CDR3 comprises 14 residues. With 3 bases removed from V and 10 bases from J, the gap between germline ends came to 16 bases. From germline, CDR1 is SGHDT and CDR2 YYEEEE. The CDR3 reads CASSSGVPGRKLFF. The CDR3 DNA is TGTGCCAGCAGCTCAGGGGTCCCTGGAAGAAAACTGTTTTTT.

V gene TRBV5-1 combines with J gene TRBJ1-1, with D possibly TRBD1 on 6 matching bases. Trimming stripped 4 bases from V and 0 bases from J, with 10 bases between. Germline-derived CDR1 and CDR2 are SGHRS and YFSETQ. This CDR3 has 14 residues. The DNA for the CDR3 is TGCGCCAGCAGCCCGAACAGGGTGAACACTGAAGCTTTCTTT. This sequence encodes CASSPNRVNTEAFF.

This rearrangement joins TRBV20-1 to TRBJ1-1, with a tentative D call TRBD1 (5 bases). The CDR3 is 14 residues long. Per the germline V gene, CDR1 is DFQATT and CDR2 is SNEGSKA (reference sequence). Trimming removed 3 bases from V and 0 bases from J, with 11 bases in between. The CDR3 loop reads CSASWGTVNTEAFF. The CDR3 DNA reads TGCAGTGCTAGTTGGGGGACGGTGAACACTGAAGCTTTCTTT.